The 21 T cell receptor beta chains below were found in one sample sequenced in a study of cytomegalovirus exposure and HLA in healthy donors (TCRdb year 2017). Libraries were prepared through the immunoSEQ multiplex PCR assay. The multiplex PCR relied on a mix of 60 forward primers for TCR Vbeta segments and 13 reverse primers for TCR Jbeta segments. TCRdb took this table from immuneACCESS and kept in-frame rearrangements with V and J called. Such tables lack part of the clones; where checked against another copy, unresolved V genes explain under half of the gap, and the rest is unexplained. The sample table lists 150,000 to 200,000 clones, 75% of them with a count of one. The leading ten clones occupy approximately 10% of the sample. The sequenced sample was PBMCs. All receptors derive from a man between 18 and 29 years old in good health and CMV-seropositive.

V gene TRBV7-9 combines with J gene TRBJ2-1; maybe TRBD1 (5 bases). The ends were cut back, 4 bases at V and 8 bases at J, with 18 bases in the middle. Germline V gene lookup returns CDR1 SEHNR and CDR2 FQNEAQ (reference sequence). The CDR3 extends over 15 amino acids. The chain's CDR3 is CASSSGRQSVHEQFF. In DNA, the CDR3 is TGTGCCAGCAGCTCAGGGCGCCAGAGCGTACATGAGCAGTTCTTC.

DNA of the CDR3: TGTGCCTACCCTCTAGCGCCTAGCACAGATACGCAGTATTTT. Encoded protein: CAYPLAPSTDTQYF. The chain has TRBV19 and TRBJ2-3; D may be TRBD2 (6 bases). V was clipped by 11 bases and J by 0 bases, with 15 bases between them. The V gene's germline CDR1 is LNHDA and CDR2 SQIVND (reference sequence). This CDR3 is 14 amino acids long.

The chain recombines TRBV30 with TRBJ1-1, with D possibly TRBD1 on 6 matching bases. The CDR3 has 14 amino acids. V was cut by 3 bases and J by 7 bases, with 18 bases left in between. Germline V gene data show CDR1 as GTSNPN and CDR2 as SVGIG (reference sequence). The CDR3 nucleotides read TGTGCCTGGAGCCCCGTGGGGGGGCATAATGAAGCTTTCTTT. This codes for CAWSPVGGHNEAFF.

V is TRBV5-1 and J is TRBJ1-1; D remains unclear. This CDR3 has 13 amino acids. Deletions cut 0 bases from V and 0 bases from J, with 3 bases between. CDR1 is SGHRS and CDR2 is YFSETQ in the germline V gene. The CDR3 region has the DNA TGCGCCAGCAGCTTGGAGCTGAACACTGAAGCTTTCTTT. Protein sequence: CASSLELNTEAFF.

The J gene is TRBJ2-1, the V gene TRBV27, with 9 bases fitting TRBD2. V lost 1 base, J lost 0 bases, and 16 bases stayed unmatched. Germline CDR1 MNHEY, CDR2 SMNVEV (reference sequence). This CDR3 has 21 residues. The CDR3 DNA sequence: TGTGCCAGCAGTTTATTGGGGGCGGGAGGGCCTCGGCGGAGCTCCTACAATGAGCAGTTCTTC. This sequence encodes CASSLLGAGGPRRSSYNEQFF.

The chain carries TRBV7-2 and TRBJ1-3, with a weak D call TRBD1 (5 bases). Germline values: CDR1 SGHTA, CDR2 FQGNSA. Trimming left V 0 bases short and J 0 bases short, with 9 bases between. This CDR3 spans 16 amino acids. CDR3: CASSLAGRASGNTIYF. The CDR3, as DNA: TGTGCCAGCAGCTTAGCGGGCAGGGCCTCTGGAAACACCATATATTTT.

This clone was detected once. The V call is TRBV15, the J call TRBJ2-5; 13 bases map to TRBD2. The end of the DNA is better explained by TRBJ2-7, so the J call may be wrong. The CDR3 runs to 18 residues. In germline, CDR1 is LNHNV, CDR2 YYDKDF (reference sequence). CDR3 nucleotides: TGTGCCACCAGCAGAGCTTTGGGACTAGCGGGGAGCTCCTACGAGCAGTACTTC. This codes for CATSRALGLAGSSYEQYF.

This chain connects TRBV15 to TRBJ2-2; 8 bases align to TRBD2. This CDR3 is built from 14 residues. Germline V gene lookup returns CDR1 LNHNV and CDR2 YYDKDF (reference sequence). Losses at the gene ends were 6 bases for V and 7 bases for J; bases not matched to a gene: 7. The CDR3 region is CATRYSGSIGELFF. In nucleotides, the CDR3 is TGTGCCACCAGATACAGCGGGAGTATCGGGGAGCTGTTTTTT.

The chain couples TRBV28 to TRBJ1-1, with D possibly matching TRBD1 (5 bases). V gave up 3 bases and J gave up 4 bases, with 12 bases separating them. Germline V gives CDR1 MDHEN, CDR2 SYDVKM. This CDR3 spans 14 amino acids. CDR3 sequence reads: CASSFGTLGTEAFF. In nucleotides, the CDR3 is TGTGCCAGCAGTTTTGGGACTCTGGGCACTGAAGCTTTCTTT.

The J gene is TRBJ1-5, the V gene TRBV28; D might be TRBD1 (5 bases). With 5 bases removed from V and 7 bases from J, the gap between germline ends came to 9 bases. Per germline, CDR1 MDHEN and CDR2 SYDVKM. This CDR3 spans 12 amino acids. The DNA for the CDR3 is TGTGCCAGCAGTCTCCGACAGCAGCCCCAGCATTTT. Residues: CASSLRQQPQHF.

V usage is TRBV6-6 and J usage is TRBJ2-7, with a tentative D call TRBD1 (6 bases). There are 13 residues in the CDR3. The V end lost 5 bases, the J end lost 3 bases, and 11 bases lay between the germline ends. In germline, CDR1 is MNHNY, CDR2 SVGAGI (reference sequence). The CDR3 here is CASSPRQVYEQYF. The DNA for the CDR3 is TGTGCCAGCAGTCCTAGACAGGTCTACGAGCAGTACTTC.

This clone was detected only once. The chain joins TRBV14 to TRBJ1-2, with D unclear. V dropped 0 bases and J dropped 2 bases, with 4 bases sitting between them. The CDR3 contains 13 residues. Germline loops: CDR1 SGHDN, CDR2 FVKESK. In DNA form, the CDR3 reads TGTGCCAGCAGCCAAGACCGGAACTATGGCTACACCTTC. Translating gives CASSQDRNYGYTF. Full variable domain (remainder filled in from reference TRBV14 and TRBJ1-2): EAGVTQFPSHSVIEKGQTVTLRCDPISGHDNLYWYRRVMGKEIKFLLHFVKESKQDESGMPNNRFLAERTGGTYSTLKVQPAELEDSGVYFCASSQDRNYGYTFGSGTRLTVV.

V gene TRBV9 combines with J gene TRBJ2-1; D gene unclear. Per the germline V gene, CDR1 is SGDLS and CDR2 is YYNGEE. Trimming took off 2 bases at V and 5 bases at J, with 8 bases between the two ends. The CDR3 is made up of 13 amino acids. The CDR3 DNA follows: TGTGCCAGCAGCGTTCGGGTGGACAATGAGCAGTTCTTC. Amino acids: CASSVRVDNEQFF.

Regarding this clone: A read error may produce the germline difference seen at one junction end. The chain has TRBV7-9 and TRBJ2-7, with TRBD2 matching over 7 bases. The CDR3 is made up of 14 amino acids. CDR1 SEHNR and CDR2 FQNEAQ come from the germline V gene (reference sequence). CDR3 DNA sequence: TGTTCCAGCAGCAAAAAGACTAGCCCTGTCGAGCAGTACTTC. It is translated as CSSSKKTSPVEQYF.

This clone came up once. The chain links TRBV11-2 to TRBJ1-1, with 8 bases identical to TRBD1. This CDR3 contains 16 residues. The V segment lost 0 bases and the J segment 0 bases; nucleotides outside the gene matches: 3. The germline V gene encodes CDR1 SGHAT and CDR2 FQNNGV. The CDR3 sequence: CASSLEGQAMNTEAFF. The DNA for the CDR3 is TGTGCCAGCAGCTTAGAGGGACAGGCCATGAACACTGAAGCTTTCTTT.

This clone came up once. The rearrangement joins TRBV15 to TRBJ2-6; 7 bases align to TRBD2. J was trimmed by 2 bases and V by 4 bases; bases with no gene match: 14. Germline CDR1 and CDR2: LNHNV and YYDKDF (reference sequence). CDR3 length: 19 amino acids. CDR3 amino acids: CATSIDRTSPPTGANVLTF. The CDR3 DNA sequence: TGTGCCACCAGCATCGATAGGACTAGTCCTCCCACTGGGGCCAACGTCCTGACTTTC.

The chain links TRBV4-2 to TRBJ2-7; 11 nucleotides agree with TRBD2. The CDR3 is made up of 19 amino acids. Trimming at V came to 0 bases and at J to 0 bases, leaving 10 bases not matched to a gene. CDR1 is LGHNA, CDR2 YNFKEQ, per germline. CDR3 sequence: CASSQEGPPTSGSSYEQYF. The DNA for the CDR3 is TGTGCCAGCAGCCAAGAAGGGCCGCCCACTAGCGGGAGCTCCTACGAGCAGTACTTC.

CDR3 in DNA: TGTGCCAGCATTTCCGACTTACGGGGACTAGGGGGTCGGTACTTC. Amino acid sequence: CASISDLRGLGGRYF. The rearrangement joins TRBV28 to TRBJ2-7; TRBD2 aligns across 8 bases. The CDR3 sequence is 15 residues long. Germline assignment: CDR1 MDHEN and CDR2 SYDVKM. The ends lost 7 bases at V and 12 bases at J; junction bases unmatched: 20. Full variable domain (outside the CDR3, taken from reference TRBV28 and TRBJ2-7): DVKVTQSSRYLVKRTGEKVFLECVQDMDHENMFWYRQDPGLGLRLIYFSYDVKMKEKGDIPEGYSVSREKKERFSLILESASTNQTSMYLCASISDLRGLGGRYFGPGTRLTVT.

The chain couples TRBV12-2 to TRBJ2-7; TRBD2 was called by the table and not checked on the DNA. TRBV12-2 is a pseudogene segment. The CDR3 runs to 14 residues. The CDR3 sequence is CASRLVTIFREQYF. The CDR3 coding sequence is TGTGCAAGTCGCTTAGTTACTATATTCCGGGAGCAGTACTTC.

The gene calls are TRBV2 and TRBJ2-2; TRBD1 matches 7 bases. Germline CDR1 reads SNHLY; CDR2 reads FYNNEI. This CDR3 has 13 amino acids. V lost 6 bases to trimming and J lost 6 bases; unmatched junction nucleotides: 4. The CDR3 DNA is TGTGCCAGCAGCAACAGGGGAGCCGGGGAGCTGTTTTTT. Encoded protein: CASSNRGAGELFF.

The table lists this clone with many counts. The chain uses TRBV6-6 and TRBJ2-3; tentative D call: TRBD2 (5 bases). The V and J ends lost 3 bases and 3 bases respectively, with 10 bases between them. Germline values: CDR1 MNHNY, CDR2 SVGAGI (reference sequence). This CDR3 comprises 14 residues. The CDR3 reads CASSYGRLTDTQYF. The CDR3 bases are TGTGCCAGCAGTTATGGGAGACTAACAGATACGCAGTATTTT.